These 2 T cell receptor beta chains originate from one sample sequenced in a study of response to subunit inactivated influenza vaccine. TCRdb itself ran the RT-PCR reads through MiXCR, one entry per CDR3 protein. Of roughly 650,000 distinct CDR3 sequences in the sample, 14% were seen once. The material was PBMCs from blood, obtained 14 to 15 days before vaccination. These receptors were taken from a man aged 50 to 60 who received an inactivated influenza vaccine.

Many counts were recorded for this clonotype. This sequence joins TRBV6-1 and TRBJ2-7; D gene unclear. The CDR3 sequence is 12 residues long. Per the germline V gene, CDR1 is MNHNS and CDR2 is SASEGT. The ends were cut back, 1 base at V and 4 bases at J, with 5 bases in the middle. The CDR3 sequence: CASSEGQYEQYF. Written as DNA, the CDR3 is TGTGCCAGCAGTGAAGGGCAATACGAGCAGTACTTC.

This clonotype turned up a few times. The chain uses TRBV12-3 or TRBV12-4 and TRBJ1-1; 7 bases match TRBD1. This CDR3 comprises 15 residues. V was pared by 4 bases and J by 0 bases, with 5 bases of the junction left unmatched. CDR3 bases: TGTGCCAGCAGTTCCGGACAGGTTTTGAACACTGAAGCTTTCTTT. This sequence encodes CASSSGQVLNTEAFF.